This T cell receptor (beta chain) was retrieved from a study of blood T cell repertoires in COVID-19. Study-wide context: T cells, B-cell-depleted T cells, or PBMCs provided the cDNA or gDNA that served as material.

From its first to its last residue, the CDR3 has 15 amino acids. Details on this clone: It is unclear where the CDR3 begins or ends on the DNA, so no DNA is shown, and the CDR3 is as TCRdb lists it.

Per the authors' pipeline: Researchers report that nucleated cell counts were estimated from reference gene primer amplification. Profiling relied on immunoSEQ multiplex PCR, and the TCRdb table lists in-frame clones only, not all of them. V, J and clone size are taken as reported in that table, and D and trimming were inferred from the DNA itself. The sample has 150,000 or so clones; roughly four fifths are singletons. The receptor was derived from a human donor with acute or convalescent COVID-19. The donor label of this sample is uncertain. The chain couples TRBV21-1 to TRBJ1-4; no DNA check was done on the table's D call, TRBD1. TRBV21-1 is marked as a pseudogene. The sample was peripheral blood. The CDR3 spells CASSKWAGGNEKLFF.